The entry below gives a single TCR beta chain sequence along with its context. Its antigen is as yet unknown. This specimen belongs to a study of T cells in localized non-small cell lung cancer. Study-wide results and limits: Longer overall survival was seen with higher T cell density measured in blood. In uninvolved adjacent lung, T cell clonality reached its highest value, exceeding tumor.

Here immunoSEQ multiplex PCR was the method, and the copy in TCRdb shows in-frame clones only, minus some. The table lists some 1,300 clones, under 30% of them singletons. The sample here was lung tumor tissue, taken before any cancer treatment. This clonotype was obtained from a man aged 35 to 69 with stage II squamous cell lung carcinoma.

CDR3 in amino acids: CASSVAVYNEQFF. CDR3 bases: TGTGCCAGCAGCGTAGCGGTGTACAATGAGCAGTTCTTC. The chain combines TRBV9 with TRBJ2-1, with D unresolved. This CDR3 comprises 13 residues. The V gene lost 0 bases and the J gene lost 4 bases, with 5 bases spanning the gap. CDR1 and CDR2 (germline): SGDLS, YYNGEE.